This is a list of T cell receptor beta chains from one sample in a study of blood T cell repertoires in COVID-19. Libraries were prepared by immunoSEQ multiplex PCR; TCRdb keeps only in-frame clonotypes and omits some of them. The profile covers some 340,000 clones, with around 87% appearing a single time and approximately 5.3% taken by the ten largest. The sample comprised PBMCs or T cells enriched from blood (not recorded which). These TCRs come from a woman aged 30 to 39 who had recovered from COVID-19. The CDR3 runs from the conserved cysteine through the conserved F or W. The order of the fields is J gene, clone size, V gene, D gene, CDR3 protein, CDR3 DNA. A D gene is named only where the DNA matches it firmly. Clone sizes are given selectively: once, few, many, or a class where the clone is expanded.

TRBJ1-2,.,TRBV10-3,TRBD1,CAISAGTGNYGYTF,TGTGCCATCAGTGCCGGGACAGGGAACTATGGCTACACCTTC
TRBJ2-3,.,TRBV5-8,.,CANGGRGPTDTQYF,TGTGCCAACGGGGGGCGGGGGCCCACAGATACGCAGTATTTT
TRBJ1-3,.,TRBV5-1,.,CASSRSGEDTIYF,TGCGCCAGCAGCCGTTCGGGGGAAGACACCATATATTTT
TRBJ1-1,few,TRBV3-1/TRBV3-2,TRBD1,CASSQWDRGHPEAFF,TGTGCCAGCAGCCAATGGGACAGGGGGCATCCTGAAGCTTTCTTT
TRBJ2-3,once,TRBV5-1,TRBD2,CASSLAGGPGTDTQYF,TGCGCCAGCAGCCTAGCGGGGGGGCCTGGCACAGATACGCAGTATTTT
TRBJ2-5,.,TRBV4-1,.,CASSPFIEETQYF,TGCGCCAGCAGCCCCTTTATTGAAGAGACCCAGTACTTC
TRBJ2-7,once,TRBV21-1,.,CASSKDTYEQYF,TGTGCCAGCAGCAAAGACACCTACGAGCAGTACTTC
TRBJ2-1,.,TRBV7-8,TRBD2,CASSDGTSAKNEQFF,TGTGCCAGCAGCGACGGGACTAGCGCTAAAAATGAGCAGTTCTTC
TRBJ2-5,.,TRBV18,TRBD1,CASSRDREETQYF,TGTGCCAGCTCACGGGACAGGGAAGAGACCCAGTACTTC
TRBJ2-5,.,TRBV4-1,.,CASSQDTPGNQETQYF,TGCGCCAGCAGCCAAGATACTCCGGGGAACCAAGAGACCCAGTACTTC
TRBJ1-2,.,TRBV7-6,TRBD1,CASSLTRDRGSYTF,TGTGCCAGCAGCTTAACCCGGGACAGGGGTAGCTACACCTTC
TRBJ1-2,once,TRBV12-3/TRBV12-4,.,CASSPTGYHGYTF,TGTGCCAGCAGCCCTACAGGTTATCATGGCTACACCTTC
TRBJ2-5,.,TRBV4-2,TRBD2,CASSQEKTSRGETQYF,TGTGCCAGCAGCCAAGAAAAGACTAGCAGAGGGGAGACCCAGTACTTC
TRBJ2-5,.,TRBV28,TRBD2,CASSSGTRVKETQYF,TGTGCCAGCAGTTCCGGGACTAGGGTGAAAGAGACCCAGTACTTC
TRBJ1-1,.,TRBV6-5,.,CASSYGRRFSNTEAFF,TGTGCCAGCAGTTACGGTAGGCGGTTTTCGAACACTGAAGCTTTCTTT
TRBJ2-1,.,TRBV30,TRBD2,CAWSFFGGLAGGNEQFF,TGTGCCTGGAGTTTTTTTGGTGGACTAGCGGGGGGGAATGAGCAGTTCTTC
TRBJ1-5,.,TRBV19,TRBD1,CASSTGTGNQPQHF,TGTGCCAGTAGTACCGGGACAGGTAATCAGCCCCAGCATTTT
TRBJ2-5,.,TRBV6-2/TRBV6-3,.,CASSPGYVSLETQYF,TGTGCCAGCAGTCCCGGGTATGTTAGTTTGGAGACCCAGTACTTC
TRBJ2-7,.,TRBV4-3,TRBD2,CASSQSSGGAPTYEQYF,TGCGCCAGCAGCCAATCTAGCGGGGGGGCTCCCACCTACGAGCAGTACTTC
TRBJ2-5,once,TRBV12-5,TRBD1,CASGLVAVRDRGQETQYF,TGTGCTAGTGGTTTGGTAGCGGTTCGGGACAGGGGGCAAGAGACCCAGTACTTC
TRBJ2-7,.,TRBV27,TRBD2,CASSFDMTSGKYEQYF,TGTGCCAGCAGTTTTGATATGACTAGCGGGAAATACGAGCAGTACTTC
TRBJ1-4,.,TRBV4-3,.,CASSQETKEKLFF,TGCGCCAGCAGCCAAGAGACAAAGGAAAAACTGTTTTTT
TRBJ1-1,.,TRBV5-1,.,CASSKDMNTEAFF,TGCGCCAGCAGTAAAGACATGAACACTGAAGCTTTCTTT
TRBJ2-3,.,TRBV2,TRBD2,CASGLVKTDTQYF,TGTGCCAGCGGACTAGTAAAAACAGATACGCAGTATTTT
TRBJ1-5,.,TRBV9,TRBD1,CASSRGVGQHNQPQHF,TGTGCCAGCAGCAGAGGGGTGGGACAGCACAATCAGCCCCAGCATTTT
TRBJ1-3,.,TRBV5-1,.,CASSLRPRGSGNTIYF,TGCGCCAGCAGCTTGCGTCCCCGTGGGAGTGGAAACACCATATATTTT
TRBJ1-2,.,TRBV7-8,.,CASSLAGSGVMDGYTF,TGTGCCAGCAGCTTAGCGGGGTCAGGGGTTATGGATGGCTACACCTTC
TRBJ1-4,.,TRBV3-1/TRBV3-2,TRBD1,CASSRGTGGLGEKLFF,TGTGCCAGCAGCCGAGGGACAGGGGGTTTAGGGGAAAAACTGTTTTTT
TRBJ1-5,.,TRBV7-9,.,CASSPFSEQPQHF,TGTGCCAGCAGCCCCTTCAGCGAACAGCCCCAGCATTTT
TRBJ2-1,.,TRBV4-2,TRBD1,CASSQVGDRVNEQFF,TGTGCCAGCAGCCAAGTTGGGGACAGGGTCAATGAGCAGTTCTTC
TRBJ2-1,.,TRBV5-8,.,CASSLGRVHEQFF,TGTGCCAGCAGCTTGGGGAGGGTGCATGAGCAGTTCTTC
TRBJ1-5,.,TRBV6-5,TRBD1,CASIPTGGAGQPQHF,TGTGCCAGCATCCCTACAGGGGGCGCGGGTCAGCCCCAGCATTTT
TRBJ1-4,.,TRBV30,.,CAWSLIFATNEKLFF,TGTGCCTGGAGTCTTATCTTCGCAACTAATGAAAAACTGTTTTTT
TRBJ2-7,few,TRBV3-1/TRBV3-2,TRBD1,CASSLRGNEQYF,TGTGCCAGCAGCCTCAGGGGGAACGAGCAGTACTTC
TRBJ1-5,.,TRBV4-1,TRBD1,CASSPRAGGTGSNQPQHF,TGCGCCAGCAGCCCAAGAGCAGGGGGCACCGGGAGCAATCAGCCCCAGCATTTT
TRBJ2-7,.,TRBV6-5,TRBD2,CASSQGLVSYEQYF,TGTGCCAGCAGCCAGGGACTAGTAAGTTACGAGCAGTACTTC
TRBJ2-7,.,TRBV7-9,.,CASSLGQIYEQYF,TGTGCCAGCAGCTTAGGGCAGATCTACGAGCAGTACTTC
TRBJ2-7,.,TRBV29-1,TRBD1,CSVLERDRWETYEQYF,TGCAGCGTCCTGGAGAGGGACAGGTGGGAAACCTACGAGCAGTACTTC
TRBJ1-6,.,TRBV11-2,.,CASGQSYNSPLHF,TGTGCCAGCGGACAGTCCTATAATTCACCCCTCCACTTT
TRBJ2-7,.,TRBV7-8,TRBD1,CASSFIQGFYEQYF,TGTGCCAGCAGCTTCATACAGGGGTTCTACGAGCAGTACTTC
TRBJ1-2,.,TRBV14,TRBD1,CASSQVQGARSGYTF,TGTGCCAGCAGCCAAGTTCAGGGGGCGAGATCTGGCTACACCTTC
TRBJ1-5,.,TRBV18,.,CASSQTGYSNQPQHF,TGTGCCAGCTCACAAACAGGTTATAGCAATCAGCCCCAGCATTTT
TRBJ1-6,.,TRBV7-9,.,CASAEDNSPLHF,TGTGCCAGCGCAGAGGATAATTCACCCCTCCACTTT
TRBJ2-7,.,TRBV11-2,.,CASSSLRSYEQYF,TGTGCCAGCAGCTCCCTACGGTCTTACGAGCAGTACTTC
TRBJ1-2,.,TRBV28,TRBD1,CASSLDRVYGYTF,TGTGCCAGCAGTTTGGACAGGGTGTATGGCTACACCTTC
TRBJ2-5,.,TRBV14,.,CASSQTQAWQTQYF,TGTGCCAGCAGCCAAACGCAGGCGTGGCAGACCCAGTACTTC
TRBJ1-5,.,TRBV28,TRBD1,CASSPTGDYGQPQHF,TGTGCCAGCAGCCCGACAGGGGATTATGGTCAGCCCCAGCATTTT
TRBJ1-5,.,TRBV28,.,CASRTLGSNQPQHF,TGTGCCAGCAGGACCCTAGGAAGCAATCAGCCCCAGCATTTT
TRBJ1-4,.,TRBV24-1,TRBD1,CATSNRGEKLFF,TGTGCCACCAGCAACAGGGGGGAAAAACTGTTTTTT
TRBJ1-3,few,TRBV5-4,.,CASRVDRTGNTIYF,TGTGCCAGCAGGGTCGACAGGACTGGAAACACCATATATTTT
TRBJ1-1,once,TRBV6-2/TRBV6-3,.,CASSTTEPSWGTEAFF,TGTGCCAGCAGTACGACAGAACCCAGTTGGGGCACTGAAGCTTTCTTT
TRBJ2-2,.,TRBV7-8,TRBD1,CASSPTGQGSGELFF,TGTGCCAGCAGCCCTACCGGACAGGGATCCGGGGAGCTGTTTTTT
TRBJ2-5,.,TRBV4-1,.,CASSGVGRETQYF,TGCGCCAGCAGTGGCGTGGGGAGGGAGACCCAGTACTTC
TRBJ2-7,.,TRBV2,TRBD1,CASSPGQDVYEQYF,TGTGCCAGCTCACCGGGACAGGACGTCTACGAGCAGTACTTC
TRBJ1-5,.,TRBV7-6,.,CASSRGPYRDNQPQHF,TGTGCCAGCAGCCGCGGACCGTATCGGGACAATCAGCCCCAGCATTTT
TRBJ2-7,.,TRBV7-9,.,CASSLDPGASGVYEQYF,TGTGCCAGCAGCTTAGACCCAGGGGCATCGGGTGTTTACGAGCAGTACTTC
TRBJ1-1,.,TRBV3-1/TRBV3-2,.,CASSPRSTLSEAFF,TGTGCCAGCAGCCCTCGCAGTACCTTAAGTGAAGCTTTCTTT
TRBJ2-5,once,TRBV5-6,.,CASSGGYYQETQYF,TGTGCCAGCAGCGGGGGGTATTACCAAGAGACCCAGTACTTC
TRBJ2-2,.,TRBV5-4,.,CASSSPTGNTGELFF,TGTGCCAGCAGCTCCCCCACAGGGAACACCGGGGAGCTGTTTTTT
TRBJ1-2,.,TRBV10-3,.,CAITEVRGRNYGYTF,TGTGCCATCACTGAAGTACGGGGGAGGAACTATGGCTACACCTTC